A selection of T cell receptor beta chains follows, all from one sample in a study of tumor-infiltrating lymphocytes in primary liver carcinoma. One entry per CDR3 protein results from TCRdb running MiXCR on the multiplex PCR reads. The profile shows a few hundred thousand distinct CDR3 sequences, about 50% of them singletons. What was sequenced was peripheral blood. Receptor source: a woman aged 30 to 39 with primary liver carcinoma and hepatitis B virus infection. Each CDR3 is given with its conserved first and last residue. The D gene is left open where the match is weak. Size values are once, few and many counts, or a class for expanded clones, and some rows have none.

d_call	v_call	j_call	clone_size	cdr3_aa	cdr3_nt
NA	TRBV6-6	TRBJ2-7	NA	CASRTQAMLFGEQYF	TGTGCCAGCAGGACCCAGGCTATGCTTTTCGGTGAGCAGTACTTC
NA	TRBV4-1	TRBJ2-5	NA	CASSQIQGLGWETPYF	TGCGCCAGCAGCCAAATCCAGGGTTTAGGGTGGGAGACCCCGTACTTC
NA	TRBV11-2	TRBJ1-2	NA	CASSSSGAANNYGYTF	TGTGCCAGCAGCTCCTCAGGGGCAGCCAACAACTATGGCTACACCTTC
TRBD2	TRBV4-2	TRBJ2-2	NA	CTSSQVGGGRTNTGELFF	TGTACCAGCAGCCAAGTTGGGGGAGGGCGGACGAACACCGGGGAGCTGTTTTTT
TRBD1	TRBV4-1	TRBJ2-4	NA	CAGSQQDRGHSIQYF	TGCGCCGGCAGCCAACAAGACAGGGGGCATTCCATTCAGTACTTC
NA	TRBV11-2	TRBJ2-1	NA	CAISLRVGDEQFF	TGTGCCATCAGCTTACGGGTAGGAGATGAGCAGTTCTTC
TRBD2	TRBV13	TRBJ2-4	many	CASSVGLAGGPQNIQYF	TGTGCCAGCAGCGTCGGACTAGCGGGAGGGCCCCAAAACATTCAGTACTTC
NA	TRBV6-5	TRBJ2-5	many	CASSYRAAGETQYF	TGTGCCAGCAGTTACCGGGCTGCGGGGGAGACCCAGTACTTC
TRBD1	TRBV30	TRBJ1-3	NA	CAWSWNRGGGNAIYF	TGTGCCTGGAGTTGGAACAGGGGAGGTGGAAACGCCATATATTTT
TRBD2	TRBV12-3/TRBV12-4	TRBJ2-1	NA	CASSLTRTSGISYSEQFF	TGTGCCAGCAGTTTAACTCGGACTAGCGGGATCTCCTACAGTGAGCAGTTCTTC
NA	TRBV10-3	TRBJ2-1	many	CAINQAGTATYNEQFF	TGTGCCATCAATCAGGCGGGGACAGCGACCTACAATGAGCAGTTCTTC
TRBD2	TRBV4-1	TRBJ2-4	NA	CASSPRRGEGENIQYF	TGCGCCAGCAGCCCCCGGCGGGGGGAGGGTGAAAACATTCAGTACTTC
TRBD2	TRBV6-6	TRBJ2-7	many	CASSFLLAGANEQYF	TGTGCCAGCAGTTTCCTACTAGCGGGAGCCAACGAGCAGTACTTC
TRBD2	TRBV28	TRBJ2-5	few	CASKREGVETQYF	TGTGCCAGCAAACGGGAGGGGGTAGAGACCCAGTACTTC
TRBD2	TRBV14	TRBJ2-1	few	CASSVTGTSGIISYNEQFF	TGTGCCAGCAGCGTTACCGGGACTAGCGGGATCATCTCCTACAATGAGCAGTTCTTC
NA	TRBV14	TRBJ2-1	few	CASSPSSGTLHEQFF	TGTGCCAGCAGCCCCAGCAGTGGGACTTTACATGAGCAGTTCTTC
NA	TRBV12-3/TRBV12-4	TRBJ2-1	NA	CASSLGVEQFF	TGTGCCAGCAGTTTAGGGGTGGAGCAGTTCTTC
TRBD1	TRBV28	TRBJ1-2	NA	CASRNAGTGGYGYTF	TGTGCCAGCAGGAACGCCGGGACAGGCGGCTATGGCTACACCTTC
TRBD1	TRBV12-3/TRBV12-4	TRBJ1-6	NA	CASGTGVRSPLNF	TGTGCCAGCGGGACAGGGGTTAGATCACCCCTCAACTTT
NA	TRBV18	TRBJ2-1	NA	CASSSITGYNEQFF	TGTGCCAGCTCGTCGATCACAGGATACAATGAGCAGTTCTTC
NA	TRBV12-3/TRBV12-4	TRBJ1-5	NA	CASRDKGRTGFQPQHF	TGTGCCAGCAGGGACAAAGGACGTACGGGGTTTCAGCCCCAGCATTTT
NA	TRBV29-1	TRBJ1-5	NA	CSVVTRSNQPQHF	TGTAGCGTCGTGACAAGGAGCAATCAGCCCCAGCATTTT
NA	TRBV6-5	TRBJ2-2	few	CASSRGLTTGELFF	TGTGCCAGCAGTAGAGGACTGACCACCGGGGAGCTGTTTTTT
NA	TRBV10-2	TRBJ2-6	few	CASNGQTTGANVLTF	TGCGCCAGCAATGGGCAGACAACTGGGGCCAACGTCCTGACTTTC